This T cell receptor beta chain is drawn from a study of T cells after yellow fever vaccination. Study-level findings and limits: FACS-sorted repertoires could harbor abundant contaminating bulk-population clonotypes.

V dropped 0 bases and J dropped 5 bases, with 8 bases sitting between them. This CDR3 has 13 residues. The germline V gene has CDR1 SGHRS and CDR2 YFSETQ. This clonotype was seen a handful of times. Its antigen remains unknown. MiXCR, run by TCRdb on the 5' RACE reads, gives a single entry per CDR3 protein. The top ten hold roughly 3.5% of the sample, which has some 260,000 distinct CDR3 sequences, about 5% seen once. The input for sequencing was CD4+ T cells sorted from PBMCs, taken on the day of the yellow fever booster vaccination. The receptor comes from a man between 18 and 35 years old who received the YFV17D yellow fever vaccine. The V call is TRBV5-1, the J call TRBJ1-2; the D is unclear. As DNA, the CDR3 is TGCGCCAGCAGCTTGGAAGACTTGTATGGCTACACCTTC. This sequence encodes CASSLEDLYGYTF.